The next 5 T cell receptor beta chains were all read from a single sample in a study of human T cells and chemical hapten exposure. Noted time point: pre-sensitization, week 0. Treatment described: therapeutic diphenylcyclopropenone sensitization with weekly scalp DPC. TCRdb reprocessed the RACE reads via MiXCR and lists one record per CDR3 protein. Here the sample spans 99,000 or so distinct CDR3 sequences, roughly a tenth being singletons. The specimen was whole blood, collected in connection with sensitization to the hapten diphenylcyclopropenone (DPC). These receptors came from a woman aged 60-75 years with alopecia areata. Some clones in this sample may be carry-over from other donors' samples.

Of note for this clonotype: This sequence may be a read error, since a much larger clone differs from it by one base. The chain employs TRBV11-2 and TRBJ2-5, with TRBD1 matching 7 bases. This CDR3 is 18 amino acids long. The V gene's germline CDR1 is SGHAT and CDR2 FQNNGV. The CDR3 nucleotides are TGTGCCAGCAGCTCCTTCCCCCCCCGGGACAGACTCCAAGACACCCAGTACTTC. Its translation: CASSSFPPRDRLQDTQYF.

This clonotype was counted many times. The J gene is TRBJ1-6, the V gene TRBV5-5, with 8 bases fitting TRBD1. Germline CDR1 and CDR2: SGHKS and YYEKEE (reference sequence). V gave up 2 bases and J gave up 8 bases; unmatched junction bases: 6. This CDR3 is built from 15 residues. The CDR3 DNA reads TGTGCCAGCAGCTTTGGACAGGGAATCGATTCACCCCTCCACTTT. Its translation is CASSFGQGIDSPLHF.

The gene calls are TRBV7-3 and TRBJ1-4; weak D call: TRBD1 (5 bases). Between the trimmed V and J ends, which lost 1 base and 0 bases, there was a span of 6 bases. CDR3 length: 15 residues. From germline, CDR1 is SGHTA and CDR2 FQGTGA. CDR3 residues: CASSLMTATNEKLFF. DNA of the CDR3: TGTGCCAGCAGCTTAATGACAGCAACTAATGAAAAACTGTTTTTT.

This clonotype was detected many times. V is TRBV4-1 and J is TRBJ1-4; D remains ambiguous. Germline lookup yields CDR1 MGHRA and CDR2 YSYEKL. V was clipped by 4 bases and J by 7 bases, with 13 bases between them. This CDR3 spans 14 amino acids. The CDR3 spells CASSRYLVVEKLFF. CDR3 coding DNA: TGCGCCAGCAGCCGGTACTTAGTGGTTGAAAAACTGTTTTTT.

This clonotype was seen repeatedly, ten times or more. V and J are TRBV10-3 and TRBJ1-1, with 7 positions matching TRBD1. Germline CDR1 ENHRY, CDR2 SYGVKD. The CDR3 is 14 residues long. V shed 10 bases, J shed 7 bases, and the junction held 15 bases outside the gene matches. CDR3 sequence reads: CASADARRDSEAFF. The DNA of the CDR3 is TGTGCCAGCGCTGATGCCCGCCGGGACAGTGAAGCTTTCTTT.